This record looks at one T cell receptor (beta chain) sequence and its context. No antigen is known for it. TCRdb's table, derived via immunoSEQ multiplex PCR, lists solely in-frame clones and lacks some. The sample includes tens of thousands of clones, approximately 91% of them seen just once. This specimen belongs to a study of T cell responses to AZD1222 COVID-19 vaccine. Background on the study: Recipients boosted at about 4 weeks or about 12 weeks are pooled.

Germline lookup yields CDR1 WSHSY and CDR2 SAAADI. This CDR3 region has 13 residues. Trimming cost V 6 bases and J 5 bases; bases outside gene matches: 6. Study-wide results and limits: In all cases, repertoires were sampled only after the peak T cell response. Across the whole spike, CD4 TCRs peaked at regions 160-218 and 743-854. Among the donors, most were white British and more were female, and clonal diversity was possibly underestimated.

The clonotype originates from an adult in good health. Here the sequenced sample was peripheral blood, taken on day 0 of AZD1222 vaccination. V and J are TRBV10-2 and TRBJ1-1, with 7 bases aligning to TRBD1. DNA of the CDR3: TGCGCCAGCAGCACAGGGGCGGTGACTGAAGCTTTCTTT. Translating gives CASSTGAVTEAFF.